The clone carrying this T cell receptor (beta chain) has just a few counts. Its antigen is unknown. A junction boundary mismatches the germline segment, possibly from a read error. TCRdb itself ran the PCR reads through MiXCR, one entry per CDR3 protein. Of 250,000 to 400,000 distinct CDR3 sequences listed, roughly 23% are singletons. The data were taken from a study of molecular identifiers for immune sequencing clone quantification. Study-wide points: The share of molecules held by clones above 20 RNA copies was over 99% in effector cells and under 1% in naive cells.

This CDR3 is built from 15 residues. The germline V gene has CDR1 LGHNA and CDR2 YSLEER. This TCR came from a human donor in good health. Some libraries in this study had Jurkat cell RNA spiked in. Sequencing was done on a sample of naive CD8+ T cells from blood, with Jurkat cell RNA spiked in. Subset here: FACS-sorted CD8+CD4-CCR7+CD45RA+ naive T cells. The chain joins TRBV4-3 to TRBJ1-3; no reliable D call. CDR3 in DNA: TGCGCCAGCAGCCAAGATAGGGAATCTGGAAACACCGTATATTTT. This encodes CASSQDRESGNTVYF.